A single count supports the clone carrying this T cell receptor (beta chain). Original handling: By means of reference gene primer amplification, nucleated cell counts were estimated. Repertoires were generated with immunoSEQ multiplex PCR, while TCRdb's copy carries only in-frame clones and drops some. From that table come the V and J calls and clone size; the DNA was used to work out D and trimming. The sample holds 150,000 to 190,000 clones; about 80% are singletons and the top ten take approximately 0.5%. The ends lost 3 bases at V and 5 bases at J; junction bases unmatched: 14. Germline V gives CDR1 MDHEN, CDR2 SYDVKM. The CDR3 totals 18 residues. This entry comes from a study of blood T cell repertoires in COVID-19. Study at large: The origin of the acute and convalescent COVID-19 samples was the United States, Italy and Spain. T cells, B-cell-depleted T cells, or PBMCs provided the cDNA or gDNA that served as material.

This receptor was taken from a man in his 60s with acute or convalescent COVID-19. The source material was peripheral blood. The rearrangement joins TRBV28 to TRBJ2-7; 12 bases align to TRBD2. Here the CDR3 DNA reads TGTGCCAGCAGTTTGTCCCAACTAGCGGGAGGAACCTTCCACGAGCAGTACTTC. This encodes CASSLSQLAGGTFHEQYF.